This is a list of T cell receptor beta chains from one sample in a study of molecular identifiers for immune sequencing clone quantification. TCRdb reprocessed the PCR reads via MiXCR and lists one record per CDR3 protein. Among under 100,000 distinct CDR3 sequences, more than 20% were seen once, and the ten largest hold roughly 0.76%. Sequencing was done on a sample of naive CD8+ T cells from blood, with Jurkat cell RNA spiked in. The receptors were gathered from a human donor in good health. Some libraries in this study had Jurkat cell RNA spiked in. The CDR3 runs from the conserved cysteine through the conserved F or W. The D gene is left open where the match is weak. Where a row states a size, it is once, few, many or the class of an expanded clone; other rows omit it.

cdr3_aa	cdr3_nt	v_call	j_call	d_call	clone_size
CASSQTGGIVVTQYF	TGTGCCAGCAGTCAGACAGGGGGCATCGTGGTTACGCAGTATTTT	TRBV6-6	TRBJ2-3	TRBD1	few
CASRSGMDEQYF	TGTGCCAGCAGATCCGGGATGGACGAGCAGTACTTC	TRBV7-2	TRBJ2-7	NA	many
CASSLPRSEQYF	TGTGCCAGCAGCTTACCCCGGAGCGAGCAGTACTTC	TRBV7-6	TRBJ2-7	NA	few
CASSSTGIGDTQYF	TGTGCCAGCAGTTCGACAGGGATCGGAGATACGCAGTATTTT	TRBV6-2/TRBV6-3	TRBJ2-3	TRBD1	many
CSASMVTANYGYTF	TGCAGTGCTAGTATGGTGACAGCTAACTATGGCTACACCTTC	TRBV20-1	TRBJ1-2	NA	NA
CASSHHGLGFSNEQFF	TGTGCCAGCAGCCACCACGGACTAGGATTCTCAAATGAGCAGTTCTTC	TRBV14	TRBJ2-1	TRBD2	few
CATSDSTGGANTGELFF	TGTGCCACCAGTGATTCTACAGGGGGGGCGAACACCGGGGAGCTGTTTTTT	TRBV24-1	TRBJ2-2	NA	NA
CASSQWGYEQYF	TGCGCCAGCAGCCAATGGGGATACGAGCAGTACTTC	TRBV4-3	TRBJ2-7	NA	NA
CASSAKGRWDEQYF	TGTGCCAGCAGCGCTAAGGGGCGATGGGACGAGCAGTACTTC	TRBV5-5	TRBJ2-7	NA	NA
CASSGVAVKYEQYF	TGTGCCAGCAGCGGCGTAGCGGTGAAGTACGAGCAGTACTTC	TRBV7-9	TRBJ2-7	NA	once
CASSRTGVTEAFF	TGCGCCAGCAGCCGGACAGGGGTTACTGAAGCTTTCTTT	TRBV4-1	TRBJ1-1	TRBD1	many
CSVDWVGVKGYEQYF	TGCAGCGTTGATTGGGTGGGGGTTAAGGGCTACGAGCAGTACTTC	TRBV29-1	TRBJ2-7	NA	NA
CASSPRFGLAGPYEQYF	TGTGCCAGCAGCCCCCGATTTGGACTAGCGGGGCCCTACGAGCAGTACTTC	TRBV11-1	TRBJ2-7	TRBD2	many
CASSNSWTVNTGELFF	TGTGCCAGCAGCAATTCTTGGACGGTGAACACCGGGGAGCTGTTTTTT	TRBV7-9	TRBJ2-2	NA	NA
CASTTWYGDEGYEQYF	TGTGCCAGCACCACGTGGTACGGGGACGAAGGGTACGAGCAGTACTTC	TRBV5-8	TRBJ2-7	NA	many
CASSLAQGIYGYTF	TGTGCCAGCAGCTTGGCCCAGGGGATCTATGGCTACACCTTC	TRBV5-4	TRBJ1-2	NA	many
CASSQDLTGTGNTEAFF	TGCGCCAGCAGCCAAGACCTAACAGGGACAGGGAACACTGAAGCTTTCTTT	TRBV4-3	TRBJ1-1	TRBD1	many
CASTPQRGGTDF	TGTGCCAGCACCCCCCAACGGGGGGGCACCGATTTT	TRBV7-2	TRBJ2-3	TRBD2	many
CASSVLRGYSYEQYF	TGTGCCAGTAGTGTTTTAAGGGGCTACTCCTACGAGCAGTACTTC	TRBV19	TRBJ2-7	NA	few
CASSPVSGGSTIYF	TGTGCCAGCAGTCCAGTCTCGGGAGGAAGCACCATATATTTT	TRBV27	TRBJ1-3	NA	NA
CASSQESRAYEQYF	TGTGCCAGCAGCCAAGAGAGCAGAGCCTACGAGCAGTACTTC	TRBV14	TRBJ2-7	NA	NA
CASSPGGHGYEQYF	TGTGCCAGCTCACCCGGGGGACATGGCTACGAGCAGTACTTC	TRBV18	TRBJ2-7	NA	many
CASSQGSAEQYF	TGTGCCAGCAGCCAGGGAAGCGCCGAGCAGTACTTC	TRBV14	TRBJ2-7	NA	NA
CASSSAPGATYEQYF	TGCGCCAGCAGCTCAGCTCCCGGGGCCACCTACGAGCAGTACTTC	TRBV4-3	TRBJ2-7	NA	NA
CASSQKTGSNQPQHF	TGCGCCAGCAGCCAAAAGACAGGGAGCAATCAGCCCCAGCATTTT	TRBV4-1	TRBJ1-5	TRBD1	NA
CASSKTPTYEQYF	TGTGCCAGCAGTAAGACCCCGACCTACGAGCAGTACTTC	TRBV27	TRBJ2-7	NA	few
CASSSRQGSNYGYTF	TGTGCCAGCAGCTCCAGACAGGGGTCCAACTATGGCTACACCTTC	TRBV7-2	TRBJ1-2	TRBD1	many
CANSPDVTDTQYF	TGTGCCAACAGCCCGGACGTCACAGATACGCAGTATTTT	TRBV7-9	TRBJ2-3	NA	NA
CASSVSGGWSEKLFF	TGTGCCAGCAGTGTATCAGGGGGCTGGAGTGAAAAACTGTTTTTT	TRBV27	TRBJ1-4	TRBD1	NA
CSVESASEGYGYTF	TGCAGCGTTGAAAGTGCTTCGGAGGGCTATGGCTACACCTTC	TRBV29-1	TRBJ1-2	NA	many
CASSEATGLSNQPQHF	TGTGCCAGCAGTGAAGCCACAGGGCTTAGCAATCAGCCCCAGCATTTT	TRBV6-1	TRBJ1-5	NA	many
CASSYAGEAFF	TGTGCCAGCAGCTACGCCGGGGAAGCTTTCTTT	TRBV7-6	TRBJ1-1	NA	many
CAREDEQFF	TGTGCCAGGGAGGATGAGCAGTTCTTC	TRBV7-9	TRBJ2-1	NA	many
CASSLAGEPCF	TGTGCCAGCAGCTTGGCCGGGGAGCCGTGTTTT	TRBV5-4	TRBJ2-2	NA	NA
CASSRAGLNTGELFF	TGTGCCAGCAGCCGAGCGGGCCTGAACACCGGGGAGCTGTTTTTT	TRBV7-9	TRBJ2-2	NA	many
CASSFAGFEQPQHF	TGTGCCAGCAGTTTCGCAGGTTTTGAGCAGCCCCAGCATTTT	TRBV6-6	TRBJ1-5	NA	many
CASSPPGTSGPPLYEQYF	TGTGCCAGCAGCCCCCCCGGGACTAGCGGTCCGCCCCTCTACGAGCAGTACTTC	TRBV7-2	TRBJ2-7	TRBD2	many
CASSLMSVQTDDQETQYF	TGTGCCAGCAGCTTGATGTCGGTTCAGACAGACGACCAAGAGACCCAGTACTTC	TRBV7-8	TRBJ2-5	NA	many
CASSEGTLSDTQYF	TGTGCCAGCAGCGAGGGGACTTTGTCGGATACGCAGTATTTT	TRBV9	TRBJ2-3	NA	many
CASGLSGGSNEQFF	TGTGCTAGTGGTTTGTCGGGGGGCTCAAATGAGCAGTTCTTC	TRBV12-5	TRBJ2-1	NA	few
CASSFQGGDYSYEQYF	TGTGCCAGCAGTTTCCAGGGAGGGGACTATTCCTACGAGCAGTACTTC	TRBV28	TRBJ2-7	TRBD2	NA
CASSIDGGLGAGTGGTDTQYF	TGTGCCAGTAGTATAGACGGAGGTTTGGGAGCGGGGACCGGAGGAACAGATACGCAGTATTTT	TRBV19	TRBJ2-3	TRBD2	many
CASSLVIGDEQFF	TGCGCCAGCAGCTTGGTCATAGGGGATGAGCAGTTCTTC	TRBV5-1	TRBJ2-1	NA	NA
CASSFRGVQFF	TGTGCCAGCAGTTTCAGAGGGGTGCAGTTCTTC	TRBV12-3/TRBV12-4	TRBJ2-1	NA	NA
CASSSTASYEQYF	TGTGCCAGCAGTTCCACCGCGTCTTACGAGCAGTACTTC	TRBV27	TRBJ2-7	NA	few
CASSYSEPSHNSPLHF	TGTGCCAGCAGTTACTCCGAACCCTCCCATAATTCACCCCTCCACTTT	TRBV6-6	TRBJ1-6	NA	NA
CSARNLVPGQGLSTTDTQYF	TGCAGTGCTAGAAACCTTGTCCCGGGACAGGGCCTCTCAACCACAGATACGCAGTATTTT	TRBV20-1	TRBJ2-3	TRBD1	NA
CASSSAGGIYEQYF	TGTGCCAGCAGCTCGGCCGGGGGGATCTACGAGCAGTACTTC	TRBV5-4	TRBJ2-7	TRBD2	NA
CASIKTGELFF	TGTGCCAGCATTAAGACCGGGGAGCTGTTTTTT	TRBV7-9	TRBJ2-2	NA	many
CASSFLRQGGSNQPQHF	TGTGCCAGCAGTTTCCTCCGACAGGGCGGAAGCAATCAGCCCCAGCATTTT	TRBV6-2/TRBV6-3	TRBJ1-5	TRBD1	many
CASSQTWGAYEQYF	TGTGCCAGCAGCCAAACGTGGGGGGCCTACGAGCAGTACTTC	TRBV3-1	TRBJ2-7	NA	NA
CASSPIEAETSGEVDEKLFF	TGTGCCAGCAGCCCAATAGAGGCCGAGACGTCAGGGGAGGTTGATGAAAAACTGTTTTTT	TRBV7-9	TRBJ1-4	NA	many
CASSFGLAGNTEAFF	TGTGCCAGCAGCTTCGGTCTTGCGGGGAACACTGAAGCTTTCTTT	TRBV7-8	TRBJ1-1	NA	many
CASSLFQGGQETQYF	TGTGCCAGCAGCTTATTCCAGGGGGGCCAAGAGACCCAGTACTTC	TRBV11-2	TRBJ2-5	NA	NA
CASSLAAATYEQYF	TGTGCCAGCAGCTTAGCTGCAGCCACCTACGAGCAGTACTTC	TRBV7-2	TRBJ2-7	NA	few
CSAATGYSYEQYF	TGCAGTGCCGCTACAGGTTACTCCTACGAGCAGTACTTC	TRBV20-1	TRBJ2-7	NA	NA
CASSPPARSGNTIYF	TGTGCCAGCAGCCCGCCGGCCCGCTCTGGAAACACCATATATTTT	TRBV7-9	TRBJ1-3	NA	few
CASSQGGYEQYF	TGTGCCAGCAGCCAGGGGGGGTACGAGCAGTACTTC	TRBV3-1	TRBJ2-7	TRBD2	many
CASSLRLVFGTQYF	TGTGCCAGCAGTCTACGGCTCGTTTTTGGGACCCAGTACTTC	TRBV28	TRBJ2-5	NA	many